Listed here is a single TCR beta chain. Participants, roughly 18 to 90 years old, spanned more than 20 US areas. All recovered Cohort 3 donors got two negative PCRs, got clearance, or saw symptom resolution. These data come from a study of blood T cell repertoires in COVID-19. This CDR3 contains 17 residues. V was pared by 4 bases and J by 4 bases, with 12 bases of the junction left unmatched. CDR1 and CDR2 from the germline V gene are LGHDT and YNNKEL (reference sequence). Authors' processing steps: Estimation of nucleated cell counts was performed using reference gene primer amplification. This table comes from immunoSEQ multiplex PCR, and its TCRdb copy is limited to in-frame clones, with some not included. V and J calls and clone size are copied from that table; D and trimming were computed from the DNA. The sample shows around 150,000 clones, roughly 90% of them seen only once.

The chain is built from TRBV3-1 (or the pseudogene TRBV3-2) and TRBJ2-1; 8 nucleotides line up with TRBD2. Sample: PBMCs or T cells enriched from blood (not recorded which). This clonotype originated in a woman aged 50 to 65 who had recovered from COVID-19. This CDR3 is CASSPRSGGALYNEQFF. CDR3 in DNA: TGTGCCAGCAGCCCTAGGAGCGGGGGCGCATTGTACAATGAGCAGTTCTTC.